This T cell receptor (beta chain) was obtained from a study of shared clonotypes between healthy human individuals. Study-wide background: CD4 naive cells filled three plates per donor, CD4 memory three, CD8 naive two and CD8 memory one. Overall study findings and caveats: Clonotype sharing among the donors was expected to vary with sequencing depth.

Regarding this clone: What it recognizes is unknown.

Data came from immunoSEQ multiplex PCR; TCRdb stores just in-frame clones and leaves some out. The sample carries 2,500,000 or so clones, approximately 94% recorded once. The sequence was obtained from a man aged 18 to 30 in good health. Some clones in this sample may be carry-over from other donors' samples. The sample taken for sequencing was naive CD4+ T cells from PBMCs. Specified subset: CD45RA+ positively selected.

The CDR3 DNA is TGCGCCAGCAGCGAGAGGGACAGGGGGCCGGACGAGCAGTACTTC. It yields the protein CASSERDRGPDEQYF. This rearrangement joins TRBV4-1 to TRBJ2-7, with TRBD1 matching over 12 bases. The CDR3 has 15 residues. Germline V CDR1 and CDR2: MGHRA, YSYEKL. With 5 bases clipped from V and 5 bases from J, the junction kept 7 bases outside the gene matches.